This TCR beta chain was recorded in a study of cytomegalovirus exposure and HLA in healthy donors. The PCR ran on 60 Vbeta and 13 Jbeta primers. Libraries were prepared by immunoSEQ multiplex PCR; TCRdb keeps only in-frame clonotypes and omits some of them. The table includes about 200,000 clones, about three quarters detected once. Germline lookup yields CDR1 SGHAT and CDR2 FQNNGV. J was trimmed by 3 bases and V by 5 bases; bases with no gene match: 5. This CDR3 spans 15 amino acids. The chain employs TRBV11-2 and TRBJ2-5, with 11 bases fitting TRBD2. This receptor was obtained from a woman between 35 and 50 years old in good health and CMV-seronegative. Sequencing input: PBMCs. For the CDR3, the DNA is TGTGCCAGCAGCCGACATAGCGGGGGGGAAGAGACCCAGTACTTC. Its translation is CASSRHSGGEETQYF.